Shown below are 25 T cell receptor beta chains from a single sample sequenced in a study of beta chain features in type 1 diabetes. The study reverse transcribed the entire isolated RNA, so it sequenced expressed TCRB transcripts. TCRdb's copy holds only in-frame clones and misses some; the assay was immunoSEQ multiplex PCR. The data hold over 40,000 clones, with 50% observed a single time. Sequencing input: stem cell memory CD4+ T cells from blood. The receptors stem from a woman in her 30s in good health.

The chain carries TRBV11-1 and TRBJ1-1; tentative D call: TRBD1 (5 bases). V was trimmed by 1 base and J by 1 base, leaving 13 bases between them. The germline V gene has CDR1 SGHAT and CDR2 FQDESV (reference sequence). The length of the CDR3 is 16 residues. Here the CDR3 DNA reads TGTGCCAGCAGCTTAGGGACATGGGCAGGGAACACTGAAGCTTTCTTT. Translation gives CASSLGTWAGNTEAFF.

This clone turned up a few times. The chain combines TRBV27 with TRBJ2-2; 14 nucleotides line up with TRBD2. The V and J ends lost 5 bases and 7 bases, in that order; junction bases with no gene match: 12. Germline loops: CDR1 MNHEY, CDR2 SMNVEV (reference sequence). This CDR3 region has 18 residues. CDR3 region: CASSPRTGTSGSVGELFF. Here the CDR3 DNA reads TGTGCCAGCAGTCCCCGAACCGGGACTAGCGGGAGTGTCGGGGAGCTGTTTTTT.

As concerns this clone: Germline is not matched at one junction end, which may reflect a read error. This chain uses TRBV6-1 with TRBJ2-7, with D possibly matching TRBD1 (8 bases). The CDR3 totals 12 residues. Germline V CDR1 and CDR2: MNHNS, SASEGT. The DNA for the CDR3 is TGTGCCAGCAGTCTGGGGAGGGACAGGCCTGTTTTC. Translating it yields CASSLGRDRPVF.

This chain joins TRBV5-1 and TRBJ2-1; 7 bases align to TRBD1. V shed 3 bases, J shed 6 bases, and the junction held 9 bases outside the gene matches. Germline values: CDR1 SGHRS, CDR2 YFSETQ. This CDR3 has 15 amino acids. The CDR3 DNA follows: TGCGCCAGCAGCTCCAACAGGGGCGTCGGCAATGAGCAGTTCTTC. It is translated as CASSSNRGVGNEQFF.

Concerning this clone: The sample contains more than one DNA sequence encoding this CDR3. The chain links TRBV25-1 to TRBJ1-3; the D is unclear. The CDR3 loop spans 16 amino acids. Trimming took off 1 base at V and 0 bases at J, with 10 bases between the two ends. The germline gives CDR1 MGHDK, CDR2 SYGVNS. As DNA, the CDR3 is TGTGCCAGCAGTGAATCCCTGAGCGACTCTGGAAACACCATATATTTT. Protein: CASSESLSDSGNTIYF. The complete variable domain, with remaining parts taken from reference TRBV25-1 and TRBJ1-3, reads EADIYQTPRYLVIGTGKKITLECSQTMGHDKMYWYQQDPGMELHLIHYSYGVNSTEKGDLSSESTVSRIRTEHFPLTLESARPSHTSQYLCASSESLSDSGNTIYFGEGSWLTVV.

This chain links TRBV18 with TRBJ2-5; D may be TRBD1 (5 bases). The germline CDR1 and CDR2 sequences are KGHSH and LQKENI. The ends were cut back, 10 bases at V and 2 bases at J, with 14 bases in the middle. The CDR3 runs to 13 residues. The CDR3 loop reads CATSRQTQETQYF. In DNA, the CDR3 is TGTGCCACCAGTCGACAGACACAAGAGACCCAGTACTTC. Drawing the rest from reference TRBV18 and TRBJ2-5, the complete variable domain is NAGVMQNPRHLVRRRGQEARLRCSPMKGHSHVYWYRQLPEEGLKFMVYLQKENIIDESGMPKERFSAEFPKEGPSILRIQQVVRGDSAAYFCATSRQTQETQYFGPGTRLLVL.

The chain joins TRBV11-1 to TRBJ2-2; D may be TRBD2 (6 bases). Germline V gene lookup returns CDR1 SGHAT and CDR2 FQDESV (reference sequence). CDR3 length equals 16 residues. V dropped 5 bases and J dropped 1 base, with 14 bases sitting between them. CDR3 loop: CASSPRDWVNTGELFF. CDR3 coding DNA: TGTGCCAGCAGCCCGCGGGACTGGGTGAACACCGGGGAGCTGTTTTTT.

This clone was found a few times. The rearrangement links TRBV23-1 to TRBJ1-1, with 9 bases that match TRBD1. TRBV23-1 counts as an open reading frame of uncertain function. V was pared by 11 bases and J by 3 bases, with 4 bases of the junction left unmatched. The CDR3 length is 12 residues. CDR3 residues: CALGQGYTEAFF. CDR3 nucleotide sequence: TGCGCCTTGGGACAGGGCTACACTGAAGCTTTCTTT.

The genes are TRBV27 and TRBJ2-5; 9 nucleotides match TRBD2. The end of the DNA aligns better with TRBJ2-7, so the J call may be wrong. The germline V gene encodes CDR1 MNHEY and CDR2 SMNVEV (reference sequence). CDR3 length: 14 residues. The CDR3 DNA is TGTGCCAGCAGCCTAACGGCGGGAGGGGACGAGCAGTACTTC. This codes for CASSLTAGGDEQYF.

J is TRBJ2-1 and V is TRBV28; 9 bases agree with TRBD1. Germline loops: CDR1 MDHEN, CDR2 SYDVKM. With 4 bases clipped from V and 10 bases from J, the junction kept 8 bases outside the gene matches. The CDR3 covers 14 residues. CDR3 residues: CASSSGTGLREQFF. The CDR3 bases are TGTGCCAGCAGTTCCGGGACAGGGCTTAGGGAGCAGTTCTTC.

This clone came up a few times. The chain employs TRBV29-1 and TRBJ1-6, with a tentative D call TRBD1 (6 bases). The CDR3 contains 13 residues. Trimming took off 7 bases at V and 2 bases at J, with 9 bases between the two ends. CDR1 is SQVTM and CDR2 is ANQGSEA in the germline V gene. This CDR3 is CSARTAYNSPLHF. The CDR3 DNA sequence: TGCAGCGCGAGGACAGCCTATAATTCACCCCTCCACTTT.

The genes are TRBV30 and TRBJ2-2; TRBD1 matches 10 bases. After removal of 8 bases from V and 5 bases from J, the junction contained 14 bases not matched to a gene. Germline CDR1 reads GTSNPN; CDR2 reads SVGIG (reference sequence). The CDR3 is 16 residues long. The CDR3 DNA is TGTGCCGGGACCCGGAGACAGGGGGCTGGGACCGGGGAGCTGTTTTTT. Translation gives CAGTRRQGAGTGELFF.

This clone was recorded a few times. This chain joins TRBV30 and TRBJ2-7; weak D call: TRBD2 (7 bases). CDR1 is GTSNPN and CDR2 is SVGIG in the germline V gene (reference sequence). This CDR3 has 14 residues. V dropped 2 bases and J dropped 0 bases, with 11 bases sitting between them. This CDR3 is CAWSRGGVSYEQYF. The CDR3 DNA sequence: TGTGCCTGGAGTAGGGGGGGGGTCTCCTACGAGCAGTACTTC.

The chain recombines TRBV5-4 with TRBJ2-7; the match to TRBD2 covers 11 bases. Trimming at V came to 2 bases and at J to 7 bases, leaving 14 bases not matched to a gene. This CDR3 contains 17 residues. CDR1 SGHNT and CDR2 YYREEE come from the germline V gene (reference sequence). The CDR3 loop reads CASSFSGRASYVGEQYF. The CDR3 nucleotides are TGTGCCAGCAGCTTTAGCGGGAGGGCCTCCTACGTTGGGGAGCAGTACTTC.

J is TRBJ2-1 and V is TRBV4-3; TRBD2 is a possible D gene (6 bases). In germline, CDR1 is LGHNA, CDR2 YSLEER. V gave up 0 bases and J gave up 2 bases, with 14 bases separating them. The CDR3 contains 17 residues. The DNA of the CDR3 is TGCGCCAGCAGCCAAGATCTCCGCAGGGAGGCCTACAATGAGCAGTTCTTC. It translates to CASSQDLRREAYNEQFF.

The chain uses TRBV15 and TRBJ2-6; D is unclear. This CDR3 contains 23 residues. Trimming stripped 0 bases from V and 0 bases from J, with 27 bases between. Germline values: CDR1 LNHNV, CDR2 YYDKDF (reference sequence). The CDR3 nucleotides are TGTGCCACCAGCAGAGAGAGGCGAAGGCGGCTGACGGATGGTGACTCTGGGGCCAACGTCCTGACTTTC. Its protein is CATSRERRRRLTDGDSGANVLTF.

The rearrangement joins TRBV18 to TRBJ2-3; TRBD1 might be the D (5 bases). Trimming removed 3 bases at V and 0 bases at J, with 10 bases between. CDR1 KGHSH and CDR2 LQKENI come from the germline V gene. This CDR3 has 15 residues. CDR3 protein: CASSPGPTSTDTQYF. CDR3 nucleotide sequence: TGTGCCAGCTCACCGGGGCCAACGAGCACAGATACGCAGTATTTT.

CDR3 residues: CASSLGPPTSVQETQYF. For the CDR3, the DNA is TGTGCCAGCAGCTTAGGCCCCCCGACTAGCGTACAAGAGACCCAGTACTTC. The chain recombines TRBV7-2 with TRBJ2-5, with 8 bases aligning to TRBD2. The germline CDR1 and CDR2 sequences are SGHTA and FQGNSA. This CDR3 contains 17 residues. V trimming: 1 base; J trimming: 2 bases; junction bases outside the gene matches: 9.

V usage is TRBV29-1 and J usage is TRBJ2-5; TRBD1 matches 7 bases. With 1 base clipped from V and 0 bases from J, the junction kept 8 bases outside the gene matches. The CDR3 is 16 amino acids. Germline assignment: CDR1 SQVTM and CDR2 ANQGSEA. As DNA, the CDR3 is TGCAGCGTTGAAGGGACAGGCATAAGTTACCAAGAGACCCAGTACTTC. It codes for CSVEGTGISYQETQYF.

The chain couples TRBV7-9 to TRBJ2-7; D is unclear. Germline V CDR1 and CDR2: SEHNR, FQNEAQ (reference sequence). Trimming shortened V by 3 bases and J by 3 bases, and 9 bases separated the two germline ends. The length of the CDR3 is 13 residues. The CDR3 DNA reads TGTGCCAGCAGCTTCGGTGGCGGCTACGAGCAGTACTTC. Its translation is CASSFGGGYEQYF.

V usage is TRBV18 and J usage is TRBJ1-5, with D unresolved. Trimming stripped 2 bases from V and 0 bases from J, with 8 bases between. Germline V gene lookup returns CDR1 KGHSH and CDR2 LQKENI. There are 15 residues in the CDR3. CDR3 sequence (DNA): TGTGCCAGCTCACCAGGCGGTCTTAGCAATCAGCCCCAGCATTTT. Its protein is CASSPGGLSNQPQHF.

This chain joins TRBV28 and TRBJ1-1; no reliable D call. The CDR3 has 13 amino acids. Germline lookup yields CDR1 MDHEN and CDR2 SYDVKM. The germline V and J ends were trimmed by 3 bases and 6 bases, with 11 bases remaining between them. CDR3 region: CASSFRPGAEAFF. The CDR3 DNA follows: TGTGCCAGCAGTTTCAGACCCGGAGCTGAAGCTTTCTTT.

The chain combines TRBV7-2 with TRBJ1-2; D unclear. The CDR3 totals 13 residues. Trimming shortened V by 1 base and J by 0 bases, and 3 bases separated the two germline ends. The germline gives CDR1 SGHTA, CDR2 FQGNSA. CDR3 in amino acids: CASSLGPNYGYTF. The CDR3 bases are TGTGCCAGCAGCTTAGGGCCTAACTATGGCTACACCTTC.

The chain has TRBV18 and TRBJ2-7, with 7 positions matching TRBD1. With 4 bases clipped from V and 2 bases from J, the junction kept 8 bases outside the gene matches. The germline CDR1 and CDR2 sequences are KGHSH and LQKENI. The CDR3 spans 15 residues. The CDR3 region is CASSLSGQATYEQYF. The CDR3 bases are TGTGCCAGCTCACTCTCCGGACAGGCAACCTACGAGCAGTACTTC.

J is TRBJ2-7 and V is TRBV7-2; D possibly corresponds to TRBD2 (6 bases). V was cut by 5 bases and J by 1 base, with 15 bases left in between. This CDR3 is 15 amino acids long. CDR1 SGHTA and CDR2 FQGNSA come from the germline V gene. The CDR3 nucleotides read TGTGCCAGCAGCCGGAGGGCGGACTGGTCCTACGAGCAGTACTTC. Its protein is CASSRRADWSYEQYF.